The present TCR beta chain was sequenced within a study of OX40 agonist ivuxolimab in advanced cancers. Background on the whole study: Ivuxolimab, which targeted the costimulatory receptor OX40 (CD134), was an agonistic, fully human IgG2 monoclonal antibody. Intravenous ivuxolimab was administered to patients every 2 weeks at six dose levels: 0.01, 0.1, 0.3, 1.5, 3 and 10 mg/kg. Of the roughly 52 dose-escalation patients, hepatocellular carcinoma was present in about 20, melanoma in approximately 15, renal cell carcinoma in 9 and head and neck cancer in 9. The dose-escalation cohort was about 87% male with a mean age of about 60 years, ranging from roughly 23 to 79. Patients were allowed to have had prior anti-PD-1, anti-PD-L1 or anti-CTLA-4 therapy, and approximately 40% of the dose-escalation patients had been treated with checkpoint inhibitors. Partial responses were achieved by three dose-escalation patients, of whom one had hepatocellular carcinoma and two had cutaneous melanoma. Peripheral TCRbeta sequencing aimed to test whether ivuxolimab altered TCR sequence diversity and caused clonal T-cell expansion. The paper describes the monotherapy dose-escalation part (N ≈ 52 patients) of the phase I trial of ivuxolimab. The research as a whole found: In partial responders in the 0.1-3.0 mg/kg groups, normalized peripheral clonal expansion was found to be among the lowest, especially among CD8+ T cells. The antigen specificity of the peripheral T cells that underwent clonal expansion was not determined. Clonal expansion of both CD4+ and CD8+ blood T cells was observed from baseline to week 6 at doses 0.1 to 3.0 mg/kg. Low levels of normalized T-cell clonal expansion were also seen in some patients who did not respond. After ivuxolimab, expanded clones were on average more numerous among CD8+ T cells than among CD4+ T cells.

Points on this clone: This receptor's antigen is unknown. Within one base of it there is no much larger clone, and no base qualities were kept.

Patients with autoimmune disease history or receiving systemic immunosuppression were excluded from the trial. Peripheral blood for TCR sequencing was collected from all dose cohorts at baseline, on cycle 4 day 1, and on cycle 7 day 1. Samples came from an open-label, multicenter, first-in-human phase I dose-escalation trial of ivuxolimab. Adults with locally advanced or metastatic melanoma, renal cell, hepatocellular, or head and neck squamous cell carcinoma were enrolled in the trial. Before TCR sequencing, CD4+ T cells and CD8+ T cells were sorted from peripheral blood as separate populations. Ends trimmed: V by 5 bases, J by 1 base; bases unmatched to a gene: 5. CDR1 and CDR2 are read off the germline V gene as MNHEY and SVGAGI. The CDR3 starts with the cysteine, ends with the phenylalanine, and has 15 residues. The kept DNA is CDR3 alone, 45 bases in frame from the first base. To sequence the TCRbeta CDR3 region, genomic DNA was isolated from the sorted cells. The immunoSEQ Assay was used to sequence the TCRbeta CDR3 regions. Here the immuneACCESS table is served through TCRdb, limited to in-frame sequences with V and J called. Missing clones are a known gap in these copies; in checked studies unresolved V genes cover under half, and the rest lacks a known reason. The sample table lists 13,000 to 15,000 clones, over 60% of them with a count of one. The top ten clonotypes cover about 31% of the sample.

The rearrangement joined TRBV6-5 to TRBJ1-5; TRBD1 lines up with 7 middle nucleotides. This receptor was obtained from an adult with an advanced solid tumor such as melanoma, head and neck, liver or kidney cancer. This specimen was CD4+ or CD8+ T cells sorted from blood, taken in a trial of the OX40 agonist ivuxolimab. The sequenced DNA: TGTGCCAGCAGTCGGACAGGATTAAGCAATCAGCCCCAGCATTTT. It translates to CASSRTGLSNQPQHF.